The 14 T cell receptor beta chains below were found in one sample sequenced in a study of neurological immune-mediated disorders. In TCRdb, the 5' RACE reads were re-called with MiXCR into one record per CDR3 protein. The sample gives under 80,000 distinct CDR3 sequences, 11% to 15% of which show up once; 6.5% to 8% is in the top ten. The sample was PBMCs. The origin of the receptors is a woman in her 50s in good health.

The V call is TRBV12-3 or TRBV12-4, the J call TRBJ2-3; 10 nucleotides match TRBD2. The V and J ends lost 3 bases and 10 bases, in that order; junction bases with no gene match: 4. The CDR3 spans 13 residues. The CDR3 DNA reads TGTGCCAGCAGTTTCCTAGCGGGAGAGGCGCAGTATTTT. It encodes CASSFLAGEAQYF.

This clonotype was observed many times. V and J are TRBV7-2 and TRBJ2-5; 7 bases map to TRBD2. Germline V gives CDR1 SGHTA, CDR2 FQGNSA. This CDR3 is 13 amino acids long. The V gene end was trimmed by 6 bases and the J gene end by 5 bases; junction bases not matched to a gene: 6. The CDR3 is CASSFSGRETQYF. The CDR3, as DNA: TGTGCCAGCAGTTTTAGCGGGCGGGAGACCCAGTACTTC. The variable domain in full, completed from reference TRBV7-2 and TRBJ2-5, reads GAGVSQSPSNKVTEKGKDVELRCDPISGHTALYWYRQSLGQGLEFLIYFQGNSAPDKSGLPSDRFSAERTGGSVSTLTIQRTQQEDSAVYLCASSFSGRETQYFGPGTRLLVL.

This clonotype showed up many times. Here the CDR3 reads CATGQDTIYF. The CDR3 DNA reads TGTGCCACCGGACAGGACACCATATATTTT. V usage is TRBV15 and J usage is TRBJ1-3, with 7 bases aligning to TRBD1. Trimming took 8 bases from V and 8 from J; bases not matched to a gene: 0. Germline V lookup: CDR1 LNHNV, CDR2 YYDKDF (reference sequence). The CDR3 is 10 amino acids.

This clonotype was picked up many times. This chain connects TRBV20-1 to TRBJ1-2; D ambiguous. This CDR3 region has 13 residues. V was clipped by 1 base and J by 8 bases, with 14 bases between them. The V gene's germline CDR1 is DFQATT and CDR2 SNEGSKA (reference sequence). CDR3 DNA: TGCAGTGCTAGAGCATCCCAAGGGTCGGGCTACACCTTC. As protein: CSARASQGSGYTF.

This clonotype was counted many times. The chain has TRBV7-8 and TRBJ2-1, with 11 bases that match TRBD2. The V and J ends lost 5 bases and 2 bases, in that order; junction bases with no gene match: 2. The CDR3 has 15 residues. CDR1 SGHVS and CDR2 FQNEAQ come from the germline V gene. The CDR3 protein is CASSISGGAYNEQFF. CDR3 DNA sequence: TGTGCCAGCAGCATTAGCGGGGGGGCCTACAATGAGCAGTTCTTC.

This clonotype showed up many times. The chain has TRBV5-5 and TRBJ1-1; D is ambiguous. V was pared by 1 base and J by 3 bases, with 7 bases between. CDR3 length: 13 residues. Germline CDR1 is SGHKS and CDR2 is YYEKEE (reference sequence). CDR3 coding DNA: TGTGCCAGCAGCTTGCAAACGCACACTGAAGCTTTCTTT. It yields the protein CASSLQTHTEAFF.

Many counts were recorded for this clonotype. The rearrangement joins TRBV28 to TRBJ2-1, with D perhaps matching TRBD2 (7 bases). Trimming stripped 5 bases from V and 5 bases from J, with 13 bases between. From germline, CDR1 is MDHEN and CDR2 SYDVKM. The CDR3 sequence is 14 residues long. The CDR3 here is CASSVWGGHNEQFF. The CDR3 bases are TGTGCCAGCAGTGTCTGGGGGGGCCACAATGAGCAGTTCTTC.

Many counts were recorded for this clonotype. V is TRBV18 and J is TRBJ1-5, with TRBD1 as a possible D gene (6 bases). Germline V gene sequence: CDR1 KGHSH, CDR2 LQKENI. CDR3 length equals 16 residues. The V and J ends lost 3 bases and 6 bases respectively, with 18 bases between them. The DNA for the CDR3 is TGTGCCAGCTCACCCAAAATACCGGGGGCAGGTCAGCCCCAGCATTTT. This gives the protein CASSPKIPGAGQPQHF.

Many counts were recorded for this clonotype. V usage is TRBV11-1 and J usage is TRBJ2-1; 9 bases line up with TRBD2. V trimming: 2 bases; J trimming: 4 bases; junction bases outside the gene matches: 3. CDR1 is SGHAT and CDR2 is FQDESV in the germline V gene (reference sequence). The CDR3 spans 15 residues. The CDR3 region is CASSLSAGGYNEQFF. CDR3 bases: TGTGCCAGCAGCTTATCCGCGGGGGGGTACAATGAGCAGTTCTTC.

This chain links TRBV2 with TRBJ2-3; possible D gene TRBD1, 5 bases. From germline, CDR1 is SNHLY and CDR2 FYNNEI. The CDR3 runs to 12 residues. Trimming removed 10 bases from V and 3 bases from J, with 11 bases in between. CDR3 loop: CATQGGTDTQYF. The DNA for the CDR3 is TGTGCCACCCAGGGTGGTACAGATACGCAGTATTTT.

This clonotype has a count of ten or more. The chain is built from TRBV20-1 and TRBJ1-2, with no clear D. Germline CDR1 and CDR2: DFQATT and SNEGSKA (reference sequence). This CDR3 comprises 14 residues. Trimming removed 3 bases from V and 5 bases from J, with 16 bases in between. The CDR3 loop is CSARRVLGAYGYTF. DNA for the CDR3: TGCAGTGCTAGGCGAGTATTGGGCGCATATGGCTACACCTTC.

This clonotype was observed many times. The CDR3 DNA follows: TGCGCCAGCAGCTTACCTAGCGGAGGGTACAATGAGCAGTTCTTC. Its translation is CASSLPSGGYNEQFF. The genes are TRBV5-1 and TRBJ2-1, with 7 positions matching TRBD2. V shed 2 bases and J 4 bases; nucleotides not matched to a gene: 6. The CDR3 totals 15 residues. Germline V gene data show CDR1 as SGHRS and CDR2 as YFSETQ.

This clonotype was picked up many times. The gene calls are TRBV3-1 and TRBJ2-2; 7 nucleotides agree with TRBD1. The CDR3 covers 14 residues. CDR1 is LGHDT and CDR2 is YNNKEL in the germline V gene (reference sequence). Losses at the gene ends were 6 bases for V and 4 bases for J; bases not matched to a gene: 5. The CDR3: CASSQGVSTGELFF. The CDR3 nucleotides are TGTGCCAGCAGTCAGGGGGTGAGCACCGGGGAGCTGTTTTTT.

The chain has TRBV3-1 and TRBJ2-3, with 13 bases identical to TRBD2. Trimming took 1 base from V and 3 from J; bases not matched to a gene: 7. Germline V lookup: CDR1 LGHDT, CDR2 YNNKEL (reference sequence). This CDR3 is built from 18 residues. The CDR3 sequence: CASSQGPTSGRATDTQYF. Here the CDR3 DNA reads TGTGCCAGCAGCCAAGGCCCCACTAGCGGGAGGGCAACAGATACGCAGTATTTT.